The 26 T cell receptor beta chains reported below all come from one sample, sequenced in a study of CD8 T cells in Susac syndrome. RNA was extracted with the RNeasy kit, and a quantity of 0.5 to 1 ug was reverse transcribed using random hexamers. TCRdb itself ran the immunoSEQ multiplex PCR reads through MiXCR, one entry per CDR3 protein. This sample has 150,000 or so distinct CDR3 sequences, with less than 95% found just once. Sequences were obtained from CD4+ T cells from PBMCs. Receptors originate from a human donor with multiple sclerosis.

The rearrangement uses TRBV7-2 and TRBJ1-3, with D possibly TRBD1 on 6 matching bases. The CDR3 extends over 13 amino acids. Trimming removed 7 bases at V and 7 bases at J, with 14 bases between. CDR1 SGHTA and CDR2 FQGNSA come from the germline V gene. The CDR3 sequence: CASTKQGGNTIYF. In DNA, the CDR3 is TGTGCCAGCACCAAACAGGGCGGGAACACCATATATTTT. The variable domain in full, with the rest retrieved from reference TRBV7-2 and TRBJ1-3, is GAGVSQSPSNKVTEKGKDVELRCDPISGHTALYWYRQSLGQGLEFLIYFQGNSAPDKSGLPSDRFSAERTGGSVSTLTIQRTQQEDSAVYLCASTKQGGNTIYFGEGSWLTVV.

CDR3 coding DNA: TGTGCCAGCAGCTTGTGGCCGGGGACCTATGGCTACACCTTC. Its translation is CASSLWPGTYGYTF. V is TRBV5-6 and J is TRBJ1-2; possibly TRBD1 for D (5 bases). Germline V gene data show CDR1 as SGHDT and CDR2 as YYEEEE. Trimming removed 1 base from V and 4 bases from J, with 11 bases in between. This CDR3 is built from 14 residues.

This sequence joins TRBV20-1 and TRBJ1-2, with D hard to call. CDR3 size: 12 residues. The germline CDR1 and CDR2 sequences are DFQATT and SNEGSKA (reference sequence). V lost 0 bases to trimming and J lost 4 bases, with 6 bases between them. CDR3 bases: TGCAGTGCTAGAGATGTGTTCTATGGCTACACCTTC. Amino acid sequence: CSARDVFYGYTF.

The chain couples TRBV5-1 to TRBJ1-2; no reliable D call. This CDR3 contains 14 residues. Germline V gives CDR1 SGHRS, CDR2 YFSETQ. V lost 0 bases and J lost 4, with 10 bases in between. This CDR3 reads CASSLAGEGYGYTF. The DNA for the CDR3 is TGCGCCAGCAGCTTGGCCGGGGAAGGCTATGGCTACACCTTC.

The CDR3 loop is CASSGRDPLYNEQFF. The CDR3 DNA reads TGCGCCAGCAGCGGCCGGGACCCCCTATACAATGAGCAGTTCTTC. This chain links TRBV5-1 with TRBJ2-1; possibly TRBD1 or TRBD2 for D (5 bases each). Germline V lookup: CDR1 SGHRS, CDR2 YFSETQ. V lost 4 bases and J 4 bases, leaving 15 bases between the germline ends. This CDR3 comprises 15 residues. Filled out from reference TRBV5-1 and TRBJ2-1, the complete variable domain reads KAGVTQTPRYLIKTRGQQVTLSCSPISGHRSVSWYQQTPGQGLQFLFEYFSETQRNKGNFPGRFSGRQFSNSRSEMNVSTLELGDSALYLCASSGRDPLYNEQFFGPGTRLTVL.

The CDR3 DNA is TGCGCCAGCGGGGACACCTACCGTGTGGCTTTCTTT. Protein: CASGDTYRVAFF. V and J are TRBV10-2 and TRBJ1-1, with D tentatively TRBD1 (6 bases). Per germline, CDR1 WSHSY and CDR2 SAAADI. The V gene lost 8 bases and the J gene lost 11 bases, with 18 bases spanning the gap. The CDR3 is 12 residues long.

The chain recombines TRBV27 with TRBJ1-5; 9 nucleotides agree with TRBD1. Germline V gene data show CDR1 as MNHEY and CDR2 as SMNVEV (reference sequence). The trim removed 6 bases at V and 7 bases at J, leaving 10 bases unmatched. The CDR3 is 15 residues long. The CDR3 loop is CASRGGWTGEQPQHF. DNA for the CDR3: TGTGCCAGCAGGGGGGGGTGGACAGGGGAACAGCCCCAGCATTTT.

The V gene is TRBV24-1, the J gene TRBJ2-7, with 10 bases matching TRBD1. CDR1 is KGHDR and CDR2 is SFDVKD in the germline V gene. The CDR3 loop spans 16 amino acids. The junction had 10 bases not matched to a gene; V was cut back by 4 bases and J by 5 bases. The CDR3 coding sequence is TGTGCCACCAGTGACCCCCGACAGGGGGCCGGGAACGAGCAGTACTTC. It is translated as CATSDPRQGAGNEQYF.

The chain joins TRBV29-1 to TRBJ1-1, with D possibly matching TRBD1 (6 bases). In germline, CDR1 is SQVTM, CDR2 ANQGSEA. V shed 7 bases and J shed 2 bases, with 14 bases lying between them. The CDR3 spans 13 residues. CDR3 residues: CSAEGVFNTEAFF. CDR3 DNA sequence: TGCAGCGCCGAGGGGGTATTTAACACTGAAGCTTTCTTT.

This chain uses TRBV6-1 with TRBJ2-5; 13 nucleotides line up with TRBD2. After removal of 3 bases from V and 2 bases from J, the junction contained 3 bases not matched to a gene. The CDR3 is 16 amino acids. Per germline, CDR1 MNHNS and CDR2 SASEGT. CDR3 sequence (DNA): TGTGCCAGCAGTGAGGGACTAGCGGGAAGACAAGAGACCCAGTACTTC. Translation: CASSEGLAGRQETQYF.

This clonotype was observed a few times. The V gene is TRBV3-1, the J gene TRBJ2-7; 8 nucleotides align to TRBD1. V gave up 5 bases and J gave up 3 bases; unmatched junction bases: 6. The CDR3 sequence is 14 residues long. Germline assignment: CDR1 LGHDT and CDR2 YNNKEL (reference sequence). This chain's CDR3 is CASSSDGQGYEQYF. As DNA, the CDR3 is TGTGCCAGCAGCTCTGACGGACAGGGCTACGAGCAGTACTTC.

The chain combines TRBV29-1 with TRBJ1-1; D uncertain. The germline gives CDR1 SQVTM, CDR2 ANQGSEA. CDR3 length equals 15 residues. The chain's CDR3 is CRPPAGPQWNTEAFF. In nucleotides, the CDR3 is TGCAGACCCCCTGCGGGTCCCCAGTGGAACACTGAAGCTTTCTTT. Drawing the rest from reference TRBV29-1 and TRBJ1-1, the complete variable domain is SAVISQKPSRDICQRGTSLTIQCQVDSQVTMMFWYRQQPGQSLTLIATANQGSEATYESGFVIDKFPISRPNLTFSTLTVSNMSPEDSSIYLCRPPAGPQWNTEAFFGQGTRLTVV.

V gene TRBV7-2 combines with J gene TRBJ2-1; D not certain. V was pared by 3 bases and J by 9 bases, with 9 bases between. Germline lookup yields CDR1 SGHTA and CDR2 FQGNSA. CDR3 length equals 12 residues. The CDR3 loop is CASSLDRAEQFF. The CDR3 nucleotides read TGTGCCAGCAGCTTGGATCGGGCTGAGCAGTTCTTC.

With respect to this clonotype: Compared with germline, one end of the junction differs, possibly owing to a read error. This sequence joins TRBV27 and TRBJ2-7; D is perhaps TRBD2 (6 bases). Germline V gene sequence: CDR1 MNHEY, CDR2 SMNVEV (reference sequence). This CDR3 region has 16 residues. The DNA of the CDR3 is TGTGCCAGCAGTAAGGACCGGGACTCACCAACCTACGAGCAGTGCTTC. The encoded protein is CASSKDRDSPTYEQCF.

The rearrangement joins TRBV20-1 to TRBJ2-3, with 9 nucleotides matching TRBD1. J gave up 2 bases and V 4 bases, and 4 bases lay outside the gene matches. Per the germline V gene, CDR1 is DFQATT and CDR2 is SNEGSKA (reference sequence). This CDR3 spans 14 amino acids. This CDR3 reads CSAKGQGFTDTQYF. In DNA form, the CDR3 reads TGCAGTGCTAAGGGACAGGGATTCACAGATACGCAGTATTTT.

This chain uses TRBV10-3 with TRBJ1-2; D ambiguous. This CDR3 spans 14 amino acids. Trimming took off 6 bases at V and 0 bases at J, with 11 bases between the two ends. Germline V lookup: CDR1 ENHRY, CDR2 SYGVKD. The CDR3: CAIRGGGSNYGYTF. The DNA for the CDR3 is TGTGCCATCAGGGGCGGCGGGTCTAACTATGGCTACACCTTC.

The chain couples TRBV5-6 to TRBJ2-3; 11 nucleotides line up with TRBD2. This CDR3 comprises 15 residues. Losses at the gene ends were 4 bases for V and 5 bases for J; bases not matched to a gene: 6. Germline assignment: CDR1 SGHDT and CDR2 YYEEEE. Here the CDR3 DNA reads TGTGCCAGCAGCGTGGGACTAGCGGTTAGAGATACGCAGTATTTT. It specifies CASSVGLAVRDTQYF.

The chain has TRBV7-2 and TRBJ1-5; the match to TRBD1 covers 7 bases. Germline V gene data show CDR1 as SGHTA and CDR2 as FQGNSA. This CDR3 has 17 residues. V shed 5 bases and J 5 bases; nucleotides not matched to a gene: 15. CDR3 loop: CASSPPGWEGADQPQHF. CDR3 nucleotide sequence: TGTGCCAGCAGCCCCCCGGGCTGGGAGGGGGCGGATCAGCCCCAGCATTTT.

The J gene is TRBJ2-1, the V gene TRBV20-1; 9 bases are a match to TRBD2. The CDR3 has 18 residues. The V gene end was trimmed by 5 bases and the J gene end by 5 bases; junction bases not matched to a gene: 19. Germline V CDR1 and CDR2: DFQATT, SNEGSKA (reference sequence). For the CDR3, the DNA is TGCAGTGCTCCTTCCCCCCCGGGGGGCGGGAGGGCCAACAATGAGCAGTTCTTC. Translation gives CSAPSPPGGGRANNEQFF.

The chain combines TRBV7-8 with TRBJ1-1; D is ambiguous. V was shortened by 2 bases and J by 1 base, with 8 bases between the two germline ends. The length of the CDR3 is 14 residues. Germline V gene lookup returns CDR1 SGHVS and CDR2 FQNEAQ. CDR3 in DNA: TGTGCCAGCAGCTTAACCTTTGCGAACACTGAAGCTTTCTTT. Residues: CASSLTFANTEAFF. Based on the CDR3 plus reference TRBV7-8 and TRBJ1-1, the full variable domain is GAGVSQSPRYKVAKRGQDVALRCDPISGHVSLFWYQQALGQGPEFLTYFQNEAQLDKSGLPSDRFFAERPEGSVSTLKIQRTQQEDSAVYLCASSLTFANTEAFFGQGTRLTVV.

The chain uses TRBV6-6 and TRBJ1-1; 9 bases line up with TRBD1. Germline V gene sequence: CDR1 MNHNY, CDR2 SVGAGI (reference sequence). J lost 4 bases, V lost 0 bases, and 0 bases had no gene match. The CDR3 totals 14 residues. CDR3 nucleotide sequence: TGTGCCAGCAGTTACTCGGGACAGGGCACTGAAGCTTTCTTT. Translated: CASSYSGQGTEAFF.

V and J are TRBV27 and TRBJ2-3, with D perhaps matching TRBD1 (5 bases). This CDR3 has 12 residues. V was cut by 5 bases and J by 7 bases, with 10 bases left in between. CDR1 MNHEY and CDR2 SMNVEV come from the germline V gene (reference sequence). The CDR3 is CASSPQGYTQYF. The CDR3 region has the DNA TGTGCCAGCAGTCCCCAGGGATATACGCAGTATTTT.

V gene TRBV12-3 or TRBV12-4 combines with J gene TRBJ1-1; unclear D gene. Trimming removed 3 bases from V and 5 bases from J, with 10 bases in between. This CDR3 comprises 13 residues. CDR3 loop: CASSLRRSTEAFF. As DNA, the CDR3 is TGTGCCAGCAGTTTGCGGAGGAGTACTGAAGCTTTCTTT.

The CDR3 loop reads CASMRGVVTGSRKEYF. CDR3 in DNA: TGTGCCAGCATGCGGGGGGTGGTGACTGGGAGCCGCAAGGAGTACTTC. The chain combines TRBV6-1 with TRBJ2-7, with 8 bases fitting TRBD2. The J segment lost 11 bases and the V segment lost 7 bases, leaving 22 bases of the junction unmatched. CDR3 size: 16 residues. Germline V gene data show CDR1 as MNHNS and CDR2 as SASEGT.

The chain joins TRBV27 to TRBJ2-1, with 8 nucleotides matching TRBD2. CDR1 is MNHEY and CDR2 is SMNVEV in the germline V gene (reference sequence). This CDR3 region has 17 residues. V was pared by 7 bases and J by 10 bases, with 21 bases of the junction left unmatched. CDR3: CASTTLLGGTRVHEQFF. CDR3 sequence (DNA): TGTGCCAGCACCACTCTTTTGGGGGGGACTAGGGTGCACGAGCAGTTCTTC.

The V gene is TRBV4-1, the J gene TRBJ1-5; D ambiguous. Germline CDR1 reads MGHRA; CDR2 reads YSYEKL. The V gene lost 0 bases and the J gene lost 1 base, with 10 bases spanning the gap. This CDR3 has 16 residues. CDR3 sequence reads: CASSQDAAVSNQPQHF. CDR3 nucleotide sequence: TGCGCCAGCAGCCAAGATGCGGCGGTGAGCAATCAGCCCCAGCATTTT.